The 11 T cell receptor beta chains below all came from one sample that was sequenced in a study of T cells in Graves' hyperthyroidism and ophthalmopathy. The investigators amplified TCR beta CDR3 regions from RNA transcripts. The primer set for the first-round RT-PCR of the TCR CDR3 was HTBI. TCRdb analysed the multiplex PCR reads with MiXCR anew, one entry per CDR3 protein. The data show under 350,000 distinct CDR3 sequences, about a sixth seen once. Sequenced: blood. The receptor source for this set is a woman in her sixties or seventies with Graves' ophthalmopathy.

This clonotype has ten or more counts. V is TRBV30 and J is TRBJ1-1; TRBD1 is a possible D gene (5 bases). The V gene lost 3 bases and the J gene lost 7 bases, with 9 bases spanning the gap. The CDR3 extends over 11 amino acids. Germline lookup yields CDR1 GTSNPN and CDR2 SVGIG (reference sequence). CDR3 nucleotides: TGTGCCTGGAGCTATAGGGGTGAAGCTTTCTTT. As protein: CAWSYRGEAFF.

This clonotype was observed at least ten times. The gene calls are TRBV7-2 and TRBJ2-1; D unresolved. From germline, CDR1 is SGHTA and CDR2 FQGNSA. The CDR3 is 11 amino acids. V gave up 2 bases and J gave up 14 bases, with 10 bases separating them. CDR3 sequence (DNA): TGTGCCAGCAGCTTATTATCTCTGGAGTTCTTC. It yields the protein CASSLLSLEFF.

CDR3 region: CSASSGTRNRYEQYF. CDR3 nucleotide sequence: TGCAGTGCTTCTTCCGGGACTAGGAACAGGTACGAGCAGTACTTC. V usage is TRBV20-1 and J usage is TRBJ2-7; 8 nucleotides line up with TRBD2. Germline V gives CDR1 DFQATT, CDR2 SNEGSKA (reference sequence). The CDR3 is made up of 15 amino acids. Trimming removed 5 bases from V and 4 bases from J; junction bases left unmatched: 13.

This clonotype has just a few counts. This rearrangement joins TRBV4-1 to TRBJ1-1; D is ambiguous. This CDR3 region has 14 residues. The ends were cut back, 0 bases at V and 6 bases at J, with 11 bases in the middle. Germline V lookup: CDR1 MGHRA, CDR2 YSYEKL. In nucleotides, the CDR3 is TGCGCCAGCAGCCAAGAAATCGGGGATCCTGAAGCTTTCTTT. Translation gives CASSQEIGDPEAFF.

About this clonotype itself: A much larger clone lies one base from this, so it may be a read error. V and J are TRBV3-1 and TRBJ1-1; D might be TRBD1 (5 bases). The germline V gene encodes CDR1 LGHDT and CDR2 YNNKEL (reference sequence). V lost 4 bases, J lost 5 bases, and 11 bases lay in between. The CDR3 covers 13 residues. CDR3 DNA: TGTGCCAGCAGCCGACGGGGACGGACTGAAGCTTTCTTT. Translated: CASSRRGRTEAFF.

The chain couples TRBV20-1 to TRBJ2-7, with 10 bases fitting TRBD2. The CDR3 covers 13 residues. CDR1 DFQATT and CDR2 SNEGSKA come from the germline V gene (reference sequence). Unmatched junction bases numbered 2, after V lost 3 bases and J lost 3 bases. CDR3 in DNA: TGCAGTGCTAGGAGGACTAGCGGCTACGAGCAGTACTTC. This translates into CSARRTSGYEQYF.

The chain has TRBV19 and TRBJ1-6; 7 bases match TRBD1. The CDR3 runs 14 residues. In germline, CDR1 is LNHDA, CDR2 SQIVND (reference sequence). V trimming: 10 bases; J trimming: 4 bases; junction bases outside the gene matches: 7. The CDR3 coding sequence is TGTGCCACCACGACAGGGAATTATAATTCACCCCTCCACTTT. Residues: CATTTGNYNSPLHF.

This clonotype appeared many times. This chain connects TRBV11-2 to TRBJ2-7; tentatively, D is TRBD1 (6 bases). The germline CDR1 and CDR2 sequences are SGHAT and FQNNGV. There are 14 residues in the CDR3. V gave up 4 bases and J gave up 3 bases, with 13 bases separating them. The DNA for the CDR3 is TGTGCCAGCAGCTCGTGGACAGCCAGCTACGAGCAGTACTTC. Amino acid sequence: CASSSWTASYEQYF. Based on the CDR3 plus reference TRBV11-2 and TRBJ2-7, the full variable domain is EAGVAQSPRYKIIEKRQSVAFWCNPISGHATLYWYQQILGQGPKLLIQFQNNGVVDDSQLPKDRFSAERLKGVDSTLKIQPAKLEDSAVYLCASSSWTASYEQYFGPGTRLTVT.

This clonotype showed up many times. The V and J genes are TRBV28 and TRBJ1-2; TRBD1 aligns across 10 bases. The CDR3 runs to 15 residues. V dropped 5 bases and J dropped 4; count of bases not matched to a gene: 7. In germline, CDR1 is MDHEN, CDR2 SYDVKM. The CDR3 is CASSIPGTGVYGYTF. DNA for the CDR3: TGTGCCAGCAGTATACCCGGGACAGGGGTCTATGGCTACACCTTC.

This clonotype was detected only a few times. This chain links TRBV12-5 with TRBJ1-1; D gene ambiguous. From germline, CDR1 is LGHNT and CDR2 FRNRAP. Trimming took 0 bases from V and 1 from J, leaving 12 bases between them. The CDR3 sequence is 16 residues long. The CDR3 is CASGLVPRLTNTEAFF. The CDR3 nucleotides read TGTGCTAGTGGTTTGGTACCCCGACTCACGAACACTGAAGCTTTCTTT.

In this sample, this clonotype turned up many times. The genes are TRBV20-1 and TRBJ2-7; TRBD1 aligns across 9 bases. The CDR3 covers 12 residues. Germline V CDR1 and CDR2: DFQATT, SNEGSKA (reference sequence). The V and J ends lost 2 bases and 6 bases, in that order; junction bases with no gene match: 2. The CDR3 reads CSARWTGAEQYF. As DNA, the CDR3 is TGCAGTGCTAGATGGACAGGGGCCGAGCAGTACTTC.